What follows are 18 T cell receptor beta chains derived from one specimen sequenced in a study of shared clonotypes between healthy human individuals. Assay: immunoSEQ multiplex PCR; the TCRdb copy retains only in-frame clones and omits some. The sample holds some 2,500,000 clones, over 85% seen once. Source material: naive CD4+ T cells from PBMCs. Subset meaning: CD45RA+ positively selected. These receptors all come from a man younger than 35 in good health. Some clones in this sample may be carry-over from other donors' samples.

The chain joins TRBV27 to TRBJ2-3; possible D gene TRBD2, 5 bases. CDR1 and CDR2 from the germline V gene are MNHEY and SMNVEV (reference sequence). The CDR3 has 14 residues. V lost 6 bases, J lost 2 bases, and 12 bases lay in between. The CDR3 DNA sequence: TGTGCCAGCAGCTGGAGGCACCCCACAGATACGCAGTATTTT. It specifies CASSWRHPTDTQYF.

The J gene is TRBJ2-3, the V gene TRBV18; no clear D gene. V shed 8 bases and J shed 3 bases, with 9 bases lying between them. Germline CDR1 KGHSH, CDR2 LQKENI. The CDR3 runs to 12 residues. CDR3 loop: CASRGITDTQYF. The CDR3 region has the DNA TGTGCCAGCCGTGGCATTACAGATACGCAGTATTTT.

The gene calls are TRBV18 and TRBJ2-1; the match to TRBD1 covers 7 bases. This CDR3 comprises 14 residues. Trimming removed 5 bases from V and 9 bases from J; junction bases left unmatched: 10. CDR1 is KGHSH and CDR2 is LQKENI in the germline V gene. CDR3 sequence (DNA): TGTGCCAGCTCATCAGCCGGGACAGTGGGTGAGCAGTTCTTC. This gives the protein CASSSAGTVGEQFF.

The chain combines TRBV5-4 with TRBJ2-5; TRBD1 aligns across 8 bases. Trimming at V came to 0 bases and at J to 0 bases, leaving 1 base not matched to a gene. The CDR3 contains 15 residues. Germline V gene lookup returns CDR1 SGHNT and CDR2 YYREEE (reference sequence). This CDR3 is CASSLGQGNQETQYF. CDR3 in DNA: TGTGCCAGCAGCTTGGGACAGGGGAACCAAGAGACCCAGTACTTC.

The gene calls are TRBV27 and TRBJ1-4; D remains unclear. The CDR3 length is 16 residues. In germline, CDR1 is MNHEY, CDR2 SMNVEV (reference sequence). V lost 6 bases, J lost 5 bases, and 19 bases lay in between. The CDR3 sequence is CASRGSYPKFNEKLFF. In nucleotides, the CDR3 is TGTGCCAGCAGAGGCTCCTACCCTAAATTCAATGAAAAACTGTTTTTT.

V usage is TRBV5-1 and J usage is TRBJ1-1; TRBD1 is a possible D gene (6 bases). The CDR3 has 16 amino acids. V lost 3 bases to trimming and J lost 0 bases, with 15 bases between them. Germline V gene lookup returns CDR1 SGHRS and CDR2 YFSETQ. This CDR3 is CASSYLTGIMNTEAFF. The CDR3 bases are TGCGCCAGCAGCTACTTAACAGGGATAATGAACACTGAAGCTTTCTTT.

The genes are TRBV4-1 and TRBJ2-1; D is unresolved. Trimming took 1 base from V and 12 from J, leaving 16 bases between them. The CDR3 has 14 amino acids. Germline V gives CDR1 MGHRA, CDR2 YSYEKL. CDR3 amino acids: CASSQVIASRGQFF. The CDR3 bases are TGCGCCAGCAGCCAAGTTATCGCGTCCAGAGGGCAGTTCTTC.

The chain combines TRBV25-1 with TRBJ1-2; weak D call: TRBD1 (5 bases). This CDR3 spans 14 amino acids. Germline V lookup: CDR1 MGHDK, CDR2 SYGVNS. The V gene lost 3 bases and the J gene lost 3 bases, with 11 bases spanning the gap. CDR3 DNA sequence: TGTGCCAGCAGTGAGCGGGACGGGGACTATGGCTACACCTTC. Its translation: CASSERDGDYGYTF.

The gene calls are TRBV7-3 and TRBJ2-3; D might be TRBD2 (6 bases). This CDR3 comprises 13 residues. The germline CDR1 and CDR2 sequences are SGHTA and FQGTGA. V was cut by 5 bases and J by 5 bases, with 11 bases left in between. The CDR3 region is CASSQGGVDTQYF. The CDR3, as DNA: TGTGCCAGCAGCCAAGGAGGGGTAGATACGCAGTATTTT.

This CDR3 reads CASSLVGGAGEYEQYF. The CDR3 nucleotides are TGCGCCAGCAGCTTGGTTGGGGGGGCCGGAGAATACGAGCAGTACTTC. This rearrangement joins TRBV5-1 to TRBJ2-7; a possible D gene is TRBD2 (7 bases). Looked up from germline, CDR1 is SGHRS and CDR2 is YFSETQ. The CDR3 has 16 residues. Trimming pared 0 bases from V and 4 bases from J, leaving 17 bases between.

This chain joins TRBV27 and TRBJ1-1; TRBD1 matches 8 bases. There are 13 residues in the CDR3. Germline loops: CDR1 MNHEY, CDR2 SMNVEV (reference sequence). V gave up 6 bases and J gave up 7 bases; unmatched junction bases: 7. The CDR3 DNA reads TGTGCCAGCAGGGCGACAGGGGCTGGTGAAGCTTTCTTT. Residues: CASRATGAGEAFF.

This chain links TRBV7-2 with TRBJ2-7, with TRBD1 matching 7 bases. In germline, CDR1 is SGHTA, CDR2 FQGNSA. Unmatched junction bases numbered 14, after V lost 5 bases and J lost 4 bases. This CDR3 is built from 16 residues. CDR3 protein: CASSPGLGGNGYEQYF. CDR3 DNA sequence: TGTGCCAGCAGCCCAGGGTTAGGGGGCAACGGATACGAGCAGTACTTC.

This sequence joins TRBV7-3 and TRBJ2-2; 8 nucleotides align to TRBD1. Germline V CDR1 and CDR2: SGHTA, FQGTGA. The CDR3 runs to 15 residues. V lost 4 bases, J lost 5 bases, and 6 bases stayed unmatched. The DNA for the CDR3 is TGTGCCAGCAGCTCAGGGGGCGGTGGAACCGGGGAGCTGTTTTTT. It translates to CASSSGGGGTGELFF.

The chain carries TRBV2 and TRBJ1-2; a weak D match, TRBD1 (5 bases). Germline CDR1 is SNHLY and CDR2 is FYNNEI. Trimming left V 1 base short and J 8 bases short, with 11 bases between. The CDR3 sequence is 13 residues long. This CDR3 is CASSEDPTVGYTF. For the CDR3, the DNA is TGTGCCAGCAGTGAAGACCCGACAGTCGGCTACACCTTC.

A remark on this clone: The junction departs from the called germline gene at one end, perhaps through a read error. The chain employs TRBV5-8 and TRBJ2-7; TRBD1 agrees at 7 bases. Germline loops: CDR1 SGHTS, CDR2 YDEGEE. The CDR3 extends over 12 amino acids. The CDR3 reads CASNLRGGGQYF. The CDR3 DNA follows: TGTGCCAGCAACTTGCGAGGGGGCGGGCAGTACTTC. Using reference TRBV5-8 and TRBJ2-7 for the parts outside the CDR3, the full variable domain is EAGVTQSPTHLIKTRGQQATLRCSPISGHTSVYWYQQALGLGLQFLLWYDEGEERNRGNFPPRFSGRQFPNYSSELNVNALELEDSALYLCASNLRGGGQYFGPGTRLTVT.

The rearrangement links TRBV23-1 to TRBJ2-4, with D possibly being TRBD1 (6 bases). TRBV23-1 is assigned to the ORF class and has an uncertain function. The CDR3 spans 17 residues. The V gene lost 2 bases and the J gene lost 0 bases, with 14 bases spanning the gap. The DNA for the CDR3 is TGCGCCAGCAGTCAACAAGACAGGCCCCTAGCCAAAAACATTCAGTACTTC. Amino acid sequence: CASSQQDRPLAKNIQYF.

The V call is TRBV11-2, the J call TRBJ2-5; unclear D gene. The DNA end lines up better with TRBJ2-7; the J call may be wrong. The CDR3 spans 15 residues. Per germline, CDR1 SGHAT and CDR2 FQNNGV. DNA of the CDR3: TGTGCCAGCAGCCCTACCGCGACAACAACCTACGAGCAGTACTTC. Amino acids: CASSPTATTTYEQYF.

The rearrangement uses TRBV15 and TRBJ1-5; D remains unclear. The V end lost 2 bases, the J end lost 5 bases, and 4 bases lay between the germline ends. The CDR3 length is 12 residues. CDR1 is LNHNV and CDR2 is YYDKDF in the germline V gene (reference sequence). CDR3 amino acids: CATSRIDQPQHF. In DNA, the CDR3 is TGTGCCACCAGCAGAATAGATCAGCCCCAGCATTTT.